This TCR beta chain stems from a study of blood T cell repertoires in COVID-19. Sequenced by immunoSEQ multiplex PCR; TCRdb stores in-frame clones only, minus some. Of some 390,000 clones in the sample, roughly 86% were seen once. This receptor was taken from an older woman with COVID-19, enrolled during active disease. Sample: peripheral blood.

The CDR3 DNA is TGTGCCAGTAGTATTGGCGGGATTTGGCGGTCACCCCTCCACTTT. Amino acid sequence: CASSIGGIWRSPLHF. The chain joins TRBV19 to TRBJ1-6, with D unclear. The CDR3 sequence is 15 residues long. Germline assignment: CDR1 LNHDA and CDR2 SQIVND (reference sequence). Between the trimmed V and J ends, which lost 3 bases and 10 bases, there was a span of 16 bases.